These 2 T cell receptor beta chains originate from one sample sequenced in a study of T-cell reconstitution after alpha-beta-depleted transplantation in children. Unique molecular identifiers were used in preparing the TCRbeta library. Each CDR3 protein is one row after TCRdb ran MiXCR on the PCR reads. The sample has under 300,000 distinct CDR3 sequences, 11% seen once. Material: peripheral blood, obtained 180 days after TCRalphabeta/CD19-depleted stem cell transplant. These receptor sequences come from a male patient under 10 years old who had a stem cell transplant for chronic granulomatous disease, so the T cells may come from the graft donor.

This clonotype was picked up many times. CDR3 in amino acids: CASSQTGENEQFF. The CDR3 nucleotides are TGTGCCAGCAGCCAAACAGGGGAGAATGAGCAGTTCTTC. The chain uses TRBV4-2 and TRBJ2-1, with 7 bases lining up with TRBD1. The CDR3 runs to 13 residues. Unmatched junction bases numbered 2, after V lost 2 bases and J lost 7 bases. Germline V gene data show CDR1 as LGHNA and CDR2 as YNFKEQ.

This clonotype was picked up many times. The chain employs TRBV20-1 and TRBJ2-3, with D perhaps TRBD2 (6 bases). The CDR3 runs 13 residues. Trimming pared 5 bases from V and 8 bases from J, leaving 17 bases between. Germline-derived CDR1 and CDR2 are DFQATT and SNEGSKA (reference sequence). The DNA for the CDR3 is TGCAGTGCTGAGGCGGGGCCTGGGGTTACGCAGTATTTT. Amino acid sequence: CSAEAGPGVTQYF.